The present TCR beta chain was sequenced within a study of blood T cell repertoires in COVID-19. CDR1 is SGHAT, CDR2 FQNNGV, per germline. V gave up 6 bases and J gave up 0 bases, with 8 bases separating them. The CDR3 consists of 13 residues. Measured with immunoSEQ multiplex PCR; TCRdb has only the in-frame clones, and not every one. The repertoire holds 380,000 or so clones, with more than 75% as singletons. The chain joins TRBV11-2 to TRBJ1-1; no clear D. The sample taken for sequencing was peripheral blood. The receptor was isolated from a human donor with acute or convalescent COVID-19. The donor label of this sample is uncertain. The CDR3 DNA reads as TGTGCCAGCAGTTTCACAGTGAACACTGAAGCTTTCTTT. It is translated as CASSFTVNTEAFF.